This T cell receptor beta chain came from a study of Tregs in tolerant kidney transplant recipients. Findings and caveats of the study: Tregs expanded with activated donor B cells seemed most donor-specific. Findings come from small patient numbers and require larger validation.

The repertoire was sequenced with immunoSEQ multiplex PCR; TCRdb's copy has only in-frame clones and lacks some. The table records over 50,000 clones, about four fifths of them present only once. Unstimulated regulatory T cells (CD4+CD25+CD127-), CD4+CD25- non-regulatory cells, CD4 and CD8 cells were FACS-sorted from thawed PBMCs. A remark on this clone: Its specificity is unknown.

Losses at the gene ends were 7 bases for V and 5 bases for J; bases not matched to a gene: 7. The CDR3 has 13 amino acids. The germline CDR1 and CDR2 sequences are MNHNS and SASEGT. V is TRBV6-1 and J is TRBJ2-5; TRBD2 aligns across 7 bases. The specimen was CD4+ T cells from blood. The TCR sequence derives from a human donor in good health. The chain's CDR3 is CASILVGGETQYF. The CDR3 bases are TGTGCCAGCATATTGGTGGGGGGGGAGACCCAGTACTTC.